Each of the 4 T cell receptor beta chains below was sequenced from the same sample in a study of CD8+ T cells in alopecia areata. Following RNA extraction, reverse transcription yielded cDNA that acted as the sequencing template. The assay was immunoSEQ multiplex PCR, and TCRdb's table has in-frame clones only and misses some. The sample includes about 150,000 clones, 62% of them seen just once. The specimen sequenced was CD8+ T cells sorted from blood. These receptors all stem from a human donor in good health.

The rearrangement uses TRBV27 and TRBJ2-1; unclear D gene. Germline V lookup: CDR1 MNHEY, CDR2 SMNVEV (reference sequence). V gave up 6 bases and J gave up 7 bases, with 10 bases separating them. The CDR3 is 12 residues long. CDR3 sequence (DNA): TGTGCCAGCAGCCGGAGCTCGAATGAGCAGTTCTTC. Translating gives CASSRSSNEQFF.

This clone was counted only a few times. The chain recombines TRBV7-9 with TRBJ2-2; D perhaps matches TRBD1 (5 bases). CDR1 is SEHNR and CDR2 is FQNEAQ in the germline V gene (reference sequence). This CDR3 is 14 amino acids long. Trimming pared 4 bases from V and 4 bases from J, leaving 10 bases between. The CDR3 DNA reads as TGTGCCAGCAGCTCAGGGATGGGCACCGGGGAGCTGTTTTTT. Protein product: CASSSGMGTGELFF.

This clone was found a few times. V gene TRBV5-1 combines with J gene TRBJ2-5; maybe TRBD1 (6 bases). The CDR3 contains 13 residues. V dropped 4 bases and J dropped 3 bases, with 10 bases sitting between them. Germline V gene sequence: CDR1 SGHRS, CDR2 YFSETQ. The CDR3: CASSHGTKETQYF. In DNA form, the CDR3 reads TGCGCCAGCAGCCATGGGACAAAAGAGACCCAGTACTTC.

The chain recombines TRBV4-1 with TRBJ2-3; TRBD2 matches 8 bases. V was pared by 0 bases and J by 4 bases, with 9 bases of the junction left unmatched. Germline CDR1 MGHRA, CDR2 YSYEKL. The CDR3 totals 17 residues. This chain's CDR3 is CASSQDLGLALADTQYF. CDR3 nucleotides: TGCGCCAGCAGCCAAGATCTTGGACTAGCATTAGCAGATACGCAGTATTTT.